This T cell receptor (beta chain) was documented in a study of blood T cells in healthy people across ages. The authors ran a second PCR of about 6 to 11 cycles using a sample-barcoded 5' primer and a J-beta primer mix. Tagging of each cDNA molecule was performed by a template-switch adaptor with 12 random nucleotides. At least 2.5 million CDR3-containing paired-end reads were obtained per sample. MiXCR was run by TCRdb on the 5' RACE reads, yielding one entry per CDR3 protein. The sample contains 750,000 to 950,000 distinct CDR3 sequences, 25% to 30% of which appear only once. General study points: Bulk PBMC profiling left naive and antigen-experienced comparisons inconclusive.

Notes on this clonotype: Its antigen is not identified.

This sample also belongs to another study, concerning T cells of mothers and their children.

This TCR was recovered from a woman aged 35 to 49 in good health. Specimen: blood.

CDR3 coding DNA: TGTACCAGCAGCCTACAGGGAATCAGTGGCTACACCTTC. This codes for CTSSLQGISGYTF. This chain joins TRBV7-2 and TRBJ1-2, with a tentative D call TRBD1 (6 bases). Germline values: CDR1 SGHTA, CDR2 FQGNSA. The germline V and J ends were trimmed by 5 bases and 7 bases, with 14 bases remaining between them. The CDR3 is made up of 13 amino acids.